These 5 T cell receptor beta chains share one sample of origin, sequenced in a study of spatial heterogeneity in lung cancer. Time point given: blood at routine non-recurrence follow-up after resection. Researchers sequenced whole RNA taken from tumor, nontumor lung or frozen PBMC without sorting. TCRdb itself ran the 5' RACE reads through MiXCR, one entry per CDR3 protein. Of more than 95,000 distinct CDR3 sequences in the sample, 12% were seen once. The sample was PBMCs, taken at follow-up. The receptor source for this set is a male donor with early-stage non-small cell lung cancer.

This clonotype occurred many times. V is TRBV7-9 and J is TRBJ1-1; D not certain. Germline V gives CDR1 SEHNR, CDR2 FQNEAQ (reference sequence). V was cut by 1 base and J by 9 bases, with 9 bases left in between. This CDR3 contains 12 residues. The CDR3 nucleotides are TGTGCCAGCAGCTTAGGGATAGAGAAAGCTTTCTTT. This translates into CASSLGIEKAFF.

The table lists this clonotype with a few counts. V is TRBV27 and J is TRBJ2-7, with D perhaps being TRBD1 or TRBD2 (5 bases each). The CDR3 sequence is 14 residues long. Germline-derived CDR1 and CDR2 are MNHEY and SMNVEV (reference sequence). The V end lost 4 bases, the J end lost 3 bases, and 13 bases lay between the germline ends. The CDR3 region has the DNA TGTGCCAGCAGTTCCCCGGGGCGCCTCTACGAGCAGTACTTC. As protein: CASSSPGRLYEQYF.

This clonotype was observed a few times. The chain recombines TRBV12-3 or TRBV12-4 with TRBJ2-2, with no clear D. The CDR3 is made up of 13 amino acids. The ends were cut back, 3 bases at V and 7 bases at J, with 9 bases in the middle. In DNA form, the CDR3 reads TGTGCCAGCAGTTTTCATAATAGCGGGGAGCTGTTTTTT. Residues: CASSFHNSGELFF.

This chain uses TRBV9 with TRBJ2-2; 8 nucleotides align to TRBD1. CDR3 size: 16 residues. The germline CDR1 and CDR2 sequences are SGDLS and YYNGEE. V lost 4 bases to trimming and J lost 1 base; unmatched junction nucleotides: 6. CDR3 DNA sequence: TGTGCCAGCAGCCCCACAGGGGGGTTGAACACCGGGGAGCTGTTTTTT. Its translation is CASSPTGGLNTGELFF.

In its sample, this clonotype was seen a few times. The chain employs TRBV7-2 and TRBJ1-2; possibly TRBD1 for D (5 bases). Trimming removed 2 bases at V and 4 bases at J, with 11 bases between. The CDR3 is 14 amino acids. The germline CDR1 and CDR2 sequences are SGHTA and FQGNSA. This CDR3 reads CASSLFDSLYGYTF. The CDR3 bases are TGTGCCAGCAGCTTATTCGACAGCCTCTATGGCTACACCTTC.